These 17 T cell receptor beta chains came from one sample sequenced in a study of Graves' ophthalmopathy and Graves' hyperthyroidism. Amplification of the TCR beta CDR3 regions used RNA transcripts (as template). RT-PCR with HTBI primers came first, then second-round multiplex PCR. Using its own MiXCR run on the multiplex PCR reads, TCRdb lists one record per CDR3 protein. This table has over a million distinct CDR3 sequences, about two fifths appearing once. Sequencing was performed on peripheral blood or thyroid tissue (not recorded which). The receptors stem from an adult man with Graves' hyperthyroidism.

Turning to this clonotype: A read error may account for a junction end that differs from germline. The chain links TRBV25-1 to TRBJ2-7; D not certain. CDR3 length: 14 residues. From germline, CDR1 is MGHDK and CDR2 SYGVNS. The CDR3 here is CASSQVSSGYEQHF. CDR3 nucleotide sequence: TGCGCCAGCAGCCAAGTTTCGTCCGGGTACGAGCAGCACTTC.

This clonotype occurred a few times. The CDR3 is CSARVRNLLGQPQHF. The DNA for the CDR3 is TGCAGTGCTAGAGTTAGGAACTTGCTGGGTCAGCCCCAGCATTTT. The rearrangement uses TRBV20-1 and TRBJ1-5; D not certain. The CDR3 is 15 residues long. Germline V gene data show CDR1 as DFQATT and CDR2 as SNEGSKA (reference sequence). With 1 base removed from V and 6 bases from J, the gap between germline ends came to 16 bases.

Turning to this clonotype: An end of the junction differs from the germline gene, which may be a read error. This rearrangement joins TRBV24-1 to TRBJ2-6, with TRBD1 as a possible D gene (6 bases). The CDR3 extends over 16 amino acids. Germline lookup yields CDR1 KGHDR and CDR2 SFDVKD. The CDR3 bases are TGTGCCGCCAGTACCGGACAGCTCTCTGGGGCCAACGTCCTGACTTTC. Translating it yields CAASTGQLSGANVLTF.

This clonotype occurred a few times. This sequence joins TRBV2 and TRBJ2-2; 10 nucleotides agree with TRBD2. This CDR3 has 18 amino acids. The J segment lost 0 bases and the V segment lost 6 bases, leaving 10 bases of the junction unmatched. Germline V lookup: CDR1 SNHLY, CDR2 FYNNEI. As DNA, the CDR3 is TGTGCCAGCAGGGGATCTAGCGGGGGAATCTCGAACACCGGGGAGCTGTTTTTT. Protein sequence: CASRGSSGGISNTGELFF.

This clonotype was observed a handful of times. This chain links TRBV11-2 with TRBJ2-5; 12 bases fit TRBD1. Germline V CDR1 and CDR2: SGHAT, FQNNGV. V was pared by 5 bases and J by 4 bases, with 8 bases of the junction left unmatched. The CDR3 is made up of 16 amino acids. The CDR3 sequence is CASSTPGQGASETQYF. In nucleotides, the CDR3 is TGTGCCAGCAGCACGCCGGGACAGGGGGCTTCAGAGACCCAGTACTTC.

At least ten counts were recorded for this clonotype. The chain employs TRBV20-1 and TRBJ1-1; 7 nucleotides agree with TRBD1. Germline CDR1 is DFQATT and CDR2 is SNEGSKA (reference sequence). Trimming took 3 bases from V and 3 from J; bases not matched to a gene: 10. This CDR3 region has 15 residues. The CDR3 DNA reads TGCAGTGCTAGGAAGGAAACAGGGGTCGACACTGAAGCTTTCTTT. It translates to CSARKETGVDTEAFF.

The gene calls are TRBV7-9 and TRBJ2-7, with D possibly being TRBD2 (5 bases). V was cut by 5 bases and J by 0 bases, with 14 bases left in between. This CDR3 has 15 amino acids. Germline V lookup: CDR1 SEHNR, CDR2 FQNEAQ (reference sequence). The CDR3 sequence is CASSEGSVSSYEQYF. The CDR3 bases are TGTGCCAGCAGCGAGGGTAGCGTGAGCTCCTACGAGCAGTACTTC.

Points on this clonotype: This may stem from a read error, because a much larger clone lies one nucleotide away. The chain joins TRBV20-1 to TRBJ2-5; D is perhaps TRBD1 or TRBD2 (5 bases each). The V gene's germline CDR1 is DFQATT and CDR2 SNEGSKA (reference sequence). This CDR3 region has 12 residues. The CDR3 DNA sequence: TGCAGTGCTGGAGTCGGTTGGGGGTTTGAGGACTTC. It is translated as CSAGVGWGFEDF.

The chain combines TRBV9 with TRBJ2-2, with 7 positions matching TRBD1. Germline values: CDR1 SGDLS, CDR2 YYNGEE. Trimming took 6 bases from V and 0 from J; bases not matched to a gene: 8. The CDR3 runs 16 residues. In DNA, the CDR3 is TGTGCCAGCACCACGACAGGGACCACGAACACCGGGGAGCTGTTTTTT. It specifies CASTTTGTTNTGELFF.

The chain joins TRBV11-2 to TRBJ2-5; weak D call: TRBD1 (5 bases). Between the trimmed V and J ends, which lost 3 bases and 5 bases, there was a span of 13 bases. In germline, CDR1 is SGHAT, CDR2 FQNNGV. The length of the CDR3 is 14 residues. The CDR3 DNA sequence: TGTGCCAGCAGCTTCGGTAGGGGATTGGAGACCCAGTACTTC. This codes for CASSFGRGLETQYF.

V and J are TRBV2 and TRBJ1-5; D call uncertain. The CDR3 is 13 amino acids. V was clipped by 8 bases and J by 4 bases, with 12 bases between them. Germline V gene data show CDR1 as SNHLY and CDR2 as FYNNEI. DNA for the CDR3: TGTGCCAGCCCCCGGTCATTTAATCAGCCCCAGCATTTT. Its protein product is CASPRSFNQPQHF.

This clonotype was counted many times. The rearrangement links TRBV2 to TRBJ1-5; no firm D call. CDR1 SNHLY and CDR2 FYNNEI come from the germline V gene. V shed 7 bases and J shed 0 bases, with 4 bases lying between them. This CDR3 comprises 12 residues. As DNA, the CDR3 is TGTGCCAGCACGGATAGCAATCAGCCCCAGCATTTT. Its protein product is CASTDSNQPQHF.

This rearrangement joins TRBV29-1 to TRBJ1-3, with D perhaps TRBD1 (5 bases). This CDR3 is built from 11 residues. Trimming removed 7 bases from V and 1 base from J, with 5 bases in between. The germline gives CDR1 SQVTM, CDR2 ANQGSEA. CDR3 region: CSGTSGNTIYF. As DNA, the CDR3 is TGCAGCGGGACATCTGGAAACACCATATATTTT.

The chain links TRBV19 to TRBJ2-7; TRBD1 aligns across 8 bases. The CDR3 runs to 13 residues. V was pared by 3 bases and J by 6 bases, with 4 bases of the junction left unmatched. Germline loops: CDR1 LNHDA, CDR2 SQIVND (reference sequence). CDR3 in amino acids: CASSIYGQGEQYF. Written as DNA, the CDR3 is TGTGCCAGTAGTATTTACGGACAGGGCGAGCAGTACTTC.

This sequence joins TRBV20-1 and TRBJ2-5; TRBD1 agrees at 7 bases. With 3 bases clipped from V and 2 bases from J, the junction kept 9 bases outside the gene matches. CDR1 and CDR2 (germline): DFQATT, SNEGSKA (reference sequence). The CDR3 totals 15 residues. The CDR3 nucleotides are TGCAGTGCTAGGCCCCCGACAGGGCAACAAGAGACCCAGTACTTC. It encodes CSARPPTGQQETQYF.

This clonotype occurred a few times. The gene calls are TRBV6-6 and TRBJ2-7; D remains ambiguous. Trimming took off 5 bases at V and 2 bases at J, with 10 bases between the two ends. The CDR3 runs 13 residues. Per the germline V gene, CDR1 is MNHNY and CDR2 is SVGAGI (reference sequence). CDR3 region: CASSEFIPYEQYF. For the CDR3, the DNA is TGTGCCAGCAGTGAATTTATTCCCTACGAGCAGTACTTC.

This clonotype has more than one count but fewer than ten. A read error may produce the germline difference seen at one junction end. V and J are TRBV5-1 and TRBJ2-2, with 7 nucleotides matching TRBD1. This CDR3 spans 17 amino acids. CDR1 is SGHRS, CDR2 YFSETQ, per germline. The CDR3 reads CASSLVPSTGMSGELFF. Here the CDR3 DNA reads TGTGCCAGCAGCTTGGTTCCGTCGACAGGGATGTCCGGGGAGCTGTTTTTT. Supplemented by reference TRBV5-1 and TRBJ2-2, the full variable domain reads KAGVTQTPRYLIKTRGQQVTLSCSPISGHRSVSWYQQTPGQGLQFLFEYFSETQRNKGNFPGRFSGRQFSNSRSEMNVSTLELGDSALYLCASSLVPSTGMSGELFFGEGSRLTVL.